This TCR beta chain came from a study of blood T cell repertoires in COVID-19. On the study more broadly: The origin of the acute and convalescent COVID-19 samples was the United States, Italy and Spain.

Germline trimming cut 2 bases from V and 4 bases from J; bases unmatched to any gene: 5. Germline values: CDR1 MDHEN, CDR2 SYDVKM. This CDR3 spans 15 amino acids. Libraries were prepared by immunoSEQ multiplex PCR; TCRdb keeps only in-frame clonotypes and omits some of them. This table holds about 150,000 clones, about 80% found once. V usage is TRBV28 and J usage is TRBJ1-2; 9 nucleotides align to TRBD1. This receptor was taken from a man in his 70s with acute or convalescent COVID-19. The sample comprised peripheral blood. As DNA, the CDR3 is TGTGCCAGCAGTTTACTGGGACAGGGTTTCTATGGCTACACCTTC. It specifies CASSLLGQGFYGYTF.